The TCR beta chain described here comes from a study of cytomegalovirus exposure and HLA in healthy donors. Study-level points and caveats: Among TCR beta chains, those listed as cytomegalovirus-associated numbered around 180. Diagnosis of cytomegalovirus status made by the classifier reportedly showed high specificity and sensitivity.

Donors came from a validation cohort of 90 to 150 subjects, distinct from the first 666-subject cohort. The CDR3 loop spans 15 amino acids. CDR1 PRHDT and CDR2 FYEKMQ come from the germline V gene (reference sequence). Trimming took 3 bases from V and 6 from J; bases not matched to a gene: 7. About this clone itself: Its antigen is undetermined.

Sequencing was performed with immunoSEQ multiplex PCR; in TCRdb, only in-frame clones are kept and a portion is missing. In the table there are some 110,000 clones, just under 95% of which are singletons. The rearrangement joins TRBV13 to TRBJ2-7; 11 bases map to TRBD1. The source is a young woman in good health and CMV-seronegative. The sequenced sample was PBMCs. As DNA, the CDR3 is TGTGCCAGCAGCTTCCCGGACAGGGGGCATGGCGAGCAGTACTTC. It encodes CASSFPDRGHGEQYF.